One and the same sample provided the 10 T cell receptor beta chains below, sequenced in a study of glioma-infiltrating T cells. TCR alpha and beta CDR3 regions were amplified from RNA using iRepertoire nested multiplex PCR. TCRdb processed the multiplex PCR reads anew with MiXCR; each CDR3 protein has one entry. The sample has some 190,000 distinct CDR3 sequences, over 30% seen once; the top ten hold roughly a fifth. The sample consisted of glioma tissue, nonneoplastic brain tissue, or PBMCs (not recorded which). The origin of the receptors is a human donor with low-grade glioma or glioblastoma, undergoing nonglioma brain surgery, or in good health (not recorded which).

This clonotype was recorded at least ten times. This chain uses TRBV20-1 with TRBJ2-1; 12 bases agree with TRBD2. CDR3 length equals 14 residues. V lost 2 bases, J lost 7 bases, and 3 bases stayed unmatched. Germline V gene lookup returns CDR1 DFQATT and CDR2 SNEGSKA (reference sequence). CDR3 nucleotide sequence: TGCAGTGCTAGAAAGACTAGCGGGAGTAATGAGCAGTTCTTC. Protein: CSARKTSGSNEQFF.

This clonotype was found many times. The genes are TRBV27 and TRBJ2-3; TRBD2 aligns across 11 bases. Looked up from germline, CDR1 is MNHEY and CDR2 is SMNVEV (reference sequence). J was trimmed by 1 base and V by 1 base; bases with no gene match: 1. This CDR3 is built from 16 residues. The chain's CDR3 is CASSLLLAGGTDTQYF. In DNA, the CDR3 is TGTGCCAGCAGTTTATTACTAGCGGGAGGCACAGATACGCAGTATTTT.

This clonotype was seen once. This may stem from a read error, because a much larger clone lies one nucleotide away. The chain is built from TRBV29-1 and TRBJ2-7; 9 bases line up with TRBD1. The CDR3 is 13 amino acids. CDR1 and CDR2 (germline): SQVTM, ANQGSEA. This CDR3 is CIVAWVTGGEQYF. CDR3 DNA sequence: TGCATCGTTGCGTGGGTGACAGGGGGCGAGCAGTACTTC.

Concerning this clonotype itself: It may be a read error: a sequence one base away is much more abundant. CDR3 amino acids: CASSLEVNGQPQHF. The DNA of the CDR3 is TGTGCCAGCAGCTTAGAGGTAAACGGTCAGCCCCAGCATTTT. This rearrangement joins TRBV7-9 to TRBJ1-5; D ambiguous. V shed 1 base and J shed 6 bases, with 10 bases lying between them. CDR3 size: 14 residues. CDR1 and CDR2 (germline): SEHNR, FQNEAQ (reference sequence).

This clonotype was picked up many times. This chain links TRBV27 with TRBJ1-1, with 7 bases fitting TRBD1. The length of the CDR3 is 15 residues. From germline, CDR1 is MNHEY and CDR2 SMNVEV (reference sequence). The V segment lost 5 bases and the J segment 8 bases; nucleotides outside the gene matches: 14. CDR3 residues: CASSPSTGEKVEAFF. In DNA form, the CDR3 reads TGTGCCAGCAGTCCCAGCACAGGGGAGAAGGTAGAAGCTTTCTTT.

This clonotype was recorded many times. This chain links TRBV2 with TRBJ2-3, with 8 positions matching TRBD2. In germline, CDR1 is SNHLY, CDR2 FYNNEI. The V segment lost 9 bases and the J segment 0 bases; nucleotides outside the gene matches: 8. The CDR3 consists of 15 residues. CDR3: CARRIAGTSTDTQYF. Here the CDR3 DNA reads TGTGCCAGGAGAATAGCGGGAACTAGCACAGATACGCAGTATTTT.

This clonotype was seen repeatedly, ten times or more. The genes are TRBV6-1 and TRBJ2-5, with 12 bases identical to TRBD1. The J segment lost 5 bases and the V segment lost 7 bases, leaving 8 bases of the junction unmatched. The germline V gene encodes CDR1 MNHNS and CDR2 SASEGT. This CDR3 is 15 amino acids long. The CDR3 reads CASKKGQGAVETQYF. DNA for the CDR3: TGTGCCAGCAAAAAGGGACAGGGGGCAGTGGAGACCCAGTACTTC.

As concerns this clonotype: Germline is not matched at one junction end, which may reflect a read error. The V call is TRBV20-1, the J call TRBJ1-4; no clear D. This CDR3 region has 16 residues. CDR1 is DFQATT and CDR2 is SNEGSKA in the germline V gene (reference sequence). CDR3 in DNA: TGCAGTGCTAGAGATCCCAAGTCGGCAACTAATGAAAACCTGTTTTTT. It encodes CSARDPKSATNENLFF.

The V and J genes are TRBV11-2 and TRBJ2-6, with TRBD1 matching 10 bases. From germline, CDR1 is SGHAT and CDR2 FQNNGV. J lost 0 bases, V lost 5 bases, and 7 bases had no gene match. The CDR3 is 18 amino acids. CDR3 protein: CASSQRDRGLSGANVLTF. The CDR3 nucleotides read TGTGCCAGCAGCCAGAGGGACAGGGGCCTCTCTGGGGCCAACGTCCTGACTTTC.

There are many counts of this clonotype. The chain joins TRBV6-1 to TRBJ2-1; 8 bases fit TRBD1. Trimming cost V 6 bases and J 2 bases; bases outside gene matches: 6. CDR3 length: 15 residues. Germline V gene data show CDR1 as MNHNS and CDR2 as SASEGT. Here the CDR3 reads CASSLDRVAYNEQFF. The CDR3 DNA follows: TGTGCCAGCAGCCTGGACAGGGTAGCCTACAATGAGCAGTTCTTC.